This TCR beta chain stems from a study of response to subunit inactivated influenza vaccine. Study-level points and caveats: Few new T cells, the authors suggested, are recruited by each seasonal influenza vaccination.

TCRdb ran MiXCR on the RT-PCR reads and lists one entry per CDR3 protein. Here the sample spans about 180,000 distinct CDR3 sequences, 9.2% being singletons. Germline V gene lookup returns CDR1 SNHLY and CDR2 FYNNEI. This CDR3 comprises 16 residues. V lost 7 bases and J lost 4, with 22 bases in between. For this clonotype: Its specificity is not known.

The clonotype was recovered from a man aged 50-60 years who received an inactivated influenza vaccine. The genes are TRBV2 and TRBJ2-5; tentatively, D is TRBD2 (6 bases). Source: non-naive T cells sorted from PBMCs, taken on the day of vaccination. CDR3 nucleotide sequence: TGTGCCAGCAAGGCGGGGACTGTACTAGCAAGAGAGACCCAGTACTTC. As protein: CASKAGTVLARETQYF.